One and the same sample provided the 27 T cell receptor beta chains below, sequenced in a study of T cell repertoires in cytomegalovirus infection. TCRdb reprocessed the reads with MiXCR, giving one entry per CDR3 protein. The sample lists more than 650,000 distinct CDR3 sequences, roughly 36% occurring once. Material: PBMCs. These receptors originate from a human donor in good health (CMV status not recorded). Some clones in this sample may be carry-over from other donors' samples.

The V call is TRBV7-9, the J call TRBJ2-7; the match to TRBD2 covers 7 bases. V lost 1 base and J lost 5; bases outside the gene matches: 8. This CDR3 comprises 15 residues. The germline V gene has CDR1 SEHNR and CDR2 FQNEAQ (reference sequence). The CDR3 is CASSLGLRGNDEQYF. In nucleotides, the CDR3 is TGTGCCAGCAGCTTAGGCTTGCGGGGGAATGACGAGCAGTACTTC.

Comment on this clonotype: It may be a read error: a sequence one base away is much more abundant. J is TRBJ2-2 and V is TRBV11-3; D is uncertain. The V gene's germline CDR1 is SGHNT and CDR2 YENEEA. The CDR3 is made up of 13 amino acids. With 1 base removed from V and 9 bases from J, the gap between germline ends came to 9 bases. The CDR3: CASSLGGIWELFF. CDR3 nucleotide sequence: TGTGCCAGCAGCTTAGGCGGTATCTGGGAGCTGTTTTTT.

The chain recombines TRBV29-1 with TRBJ2-3, with D perhaps matching TRBD2 (7 bases). Deletions cut 2 bases from V and 1 base from J, with 10 bases between. The CDR3 is made up of 14 amino acids. CDR1 is SQVTM and CDR2 is ANQGSEA in the germline V gene. CDR3 DNA sequence: TGCAGCGTTGAACCGGGGGGCGGCACAGATACGCAGTATTTT. Translation gives CSVEPGGGTDTQYF.

The chain joins TRBV7-2 to TRBJ2-7; the D gene is possibly TRBD1 (6 bases). Between the trimmed V and J ends, which lost 1 base and 12 bases, there was a span of 10 bases. This CDR3 comprises 11 residues. CDR1 is SGHTA and CDR2 is FQGNSA in the germline V gene. The CDR3 reads CASSLDRVRYF. CDR3 DNA: TGTGCCAGCAGCTTAGACAGGGTTCGGTACTTC.

The rearrangement links TRBV7-2 to TRBJ2-3, with 12 bases lining up with TRBD2. Germline CDR1 and CDR2: SGHTA and FQGNSA. Trimming cost V 5 bases and J 1 base; bases outside gene matches: 10. The CDR3 extends over 18 amino acids. CDR3 nucleotide sequence: TGTGCCAGCAGCCTCCAGTCCGGGACTAGCGGGCGCACAGATACGCAGTATTTT. It translates to CASSLQSGTSGRTDTQYF. Together with reference TRBV7-2 and TRBJ2-3, the CDR3 gives the full variable domain: GAGVSQSPSNKVTEKGKDVELRCDPISGHTALYWYRQSLGQGLEFLIYFQGNSAPDKSGLPSDRFSAERTGGSVSTLTIQRTQQEDSAVYLCASSLQSGTSGRTDTQYFGPGTRLTVL.

This clonotype was seen a few times. The rearrangement links TRBV10-3 to TRBJ2-2; maybe TRBD1 (5 bases). The V end was cut by 8 bases, the J end by 0 bases, with 13 bases between. The germline V gene encodes CDR1 ENHRY and CDR2 SYGVKD. This CDR3 has 15 amino acids. CDR3 DNA sequence: TGTGCCATCCGTGGGCAGGGTGCGAACACCGGGGAGCTGTTTTTT. This translates into CAIRGQGANTGELFF.

The CDR3 nucleotides are TGTGCCAGCAGCAGACTCGACTCTGGAAACACCATATATTTT. Translating gives CASSRLDSGNTIYF. The chain has TRBV9 and TRBJ1-3; D ambiguous. This CDR3 comprises 14 residues. The V gene lost 4 bases and the J gene lost 0 bases, with 8 bases spanning the gap. The V gene's germline CDR1 is SGDLS and CDR2 YYNGEE.

The J gene is TRBJ2-3, the V gene TRBV6-1, with unresolved D. Trimming pared 10 bases from V and 3 bases from J, leaving 5 bases between. The length of the CDR3 is 10 residues. Looked up from germline, CDR1 is MNHNS and CDR2 is SASEGT. The CDR3 nucleotides are TGTGCCACTAAGACAGATACGCAGTATTTT. It is translated as CATKTDTQYF.

Only a few counts were recorded for this clonotype. This chain joins TRBV12-3 or TRBV12-4 and TRBJ2-7; D may be TRBD2 (5 bases). V was trimmed by 7 bases and J by 3 bases, leaving 22 bases between them. The CDR3 length is 16 residues. CDR3: CASTLRRGKSVYEQYF. The DNA for the CDR3 is TGTGCCAGCACTCTACGTCGGGGAAAGAGCGTCTACGAGCAGTACTTC.

This clonotype was seen a few times. The chain uses TRBV24-1 and TRBJ2-5; D remains unclear. This CDR3 comprises 14 residues. Germline CDR1 KGHDR, CDR2 SFDVKD. V was cut by 5 bases and J by 3 bases, with 12 bases left in between. The CDR3 loop reads CATSATNFKETQYF. CDR3 bases: TGTGCCACCAGTGCTACAAACTTTAAAGAGACCCAGTACTTC.

The chain recombines TRBV10-3 with TRBJ2-2; D may be TRBD2 (5 bases). V was cut by 8 bases and J by 3 bases, with 22 bases left in between. This CDR3 region has 17 residues. CDR1 is ENHRY, CDR2 SYGVKD, per germline. The DNA of the CDR3 is TGTGCCATCGGGTCTAGCCTGCTCGTGCTAGACACCGGGGAGCTGTTTTTT. This translates into CAIGSSLLVLDTGELFF.

This sequence joins TRBV28 and TRBJ1-2; weak D call: TRBD1 (6 bases). Germline CDR1 and CDR2: MDHEN and SYDVKM. Trimming shortened V by 7 bases and J by 2 bases, and 14 bases separated the two germline ends. The CDR3 is 14 amino acids. CDR3 sequence: CASTHRTANYGYTF. In nucleotides, the CDR3 is TGTGCCAGCACTCACAGGACAGCCAACTATGGCTACACCTTC.

This chain links TRBV28 with TRBJ1-3; D possibly corresponds to TRBD1 (5 bases). From germline, CDR1 is MDHEN and CDR2 SYDVKM. Trimming took 3 bases from V and 1 from J, leaving 13 bases between them. This CDR3 spans 16 amino acids. CDR3 sequence: CASSLEPGISGNTIYF. The DNA for the CDR3 is TGTGCCAGCAGTTTGGAACCAGGGATTTCTGGAAACACCATATATTTT.

The J gene is TRBJ1-1, the V gene TRBV7-9; no clear D. Trimming shortened V by 5 bases and J by 8 bases, and 12 bases separated the two germline ends. The CDR3 sequence is 12 residues long. CDR1 is SEHNR and CDR2 is FQNEAQ in the germline V gene (reference sequence). The CDR3 spells CASSPVLTEAFF. The CDR3 DNA reads TGTGCCAGCAGCCCAGTCCTCACCGAAGCTTTCTTT.

The V call is TRBV6-6, the J call TRBJ2-5; perhaps TRBD1 as D (6 bases). The germline gives CDR1 MNHNY, CDR2 SVGAGI (reference sequence). The CDR3 spans 15 residues. Trimming took off 6 bases at V and 0 bases at J, with 14 bases between the two ends. The CDR3 DNA follows: TGTGCCAGCAGCACAGGGATCTGCTACCAAGAGACCCAGTACTTC. Translation gives CASSTGICYQETQYF.

The sample holds a few counts of this clonotype. The chain employs TRBV7-9 and TRBJ2-5; D is ambiguous. This CDR3 is built from 18 residues. The germline V and J ends were trimmed by 1 base and 5 bases, with 23 bases remaining between them. In germline, CDR1 is SEHNR, CDR2 FQNEAQ (reference sequence). CDR3 in amino acids: CASSLGPVVRLSEETQYF. For the CDR3, the DNA is TGTGCCAGCAGCTTAGGGCCGGTCGTACGGCTCTCTGAGGAGACCCAGTACTTC.

This clonotype showed up many times. J is TRBJ2-1 and V is TRBV7-2; D gene uncertain. This CDR3 contains 16 residues. Germline values: CDR1 SGHTA, CDR2 FQGNSA. The ends were cut back, 0 bases at V and 6 bases at J, with 15 bases in the middle. The DNA of the CDR3 is TGTGCCAGCAGCTTAGCAGGAGTCCTAGGTGGCAATGAGCAGTTCTTC. It translates to CASSLAGVLGGNEQFF. Full variable domain (rest looked up from reference TRBV7-2 and TRBJ2-1): GAGVSQSPSNKVTEKGKDVELRCDPISGHTALYWYRQSLGQGLEFLIYFQGNSAPDKSGLPSDRFSAERTGGSVSTLTIQRTQQEDSAVYLCASSLAGVLGGNEQFFGPGTRLTVL.

As regards this clonotype: The junction and the germline gene differ at one end; a read error may be behind it. The chain has TRBV7-2 and TRBJ2-5; no clear D gene. This CDR3 spans 14 amino acids. The germline gives CDR1 SGHTA, CDR2 FQGNSA. The CDR3 region is CASSLGVAFWAQSF. The CDR3 DNA follows: TGTGCCAGCAGCTTAGGCGTGGCGTTTTGGGCCCAGTCCTTC.

The gene calls are TRBV28 and TRBJ2-3, with a possible D match to TRBD2 (6 bases). Deletions cut 1 base from V and 9 bases from J, with 17 bases between. The CDR3 runs 15 residues. CDR1 and CDR2 (germline): MDHEN, SYDVKM. CDR3 sequence: CASSLSGYGEETQYF. The CDR3, as DNA: TGTGCCAGCAGTTTATCTGGTTACGGGGAGGAGACGCAGTATTTT.

The sample holds a few counts of this clonotype. The chain is built from TRBV7-6 and TRBJ2-7, with D hard to call. The CDR3 covers 13 residues. Trimming removed 4 bases at V and 4 bases at J, with 11 bases between. The germline gives CDR1 SGHVS, CDR2 FNYEAQ. The CDR3 DNA is TGTGCCAGCAGCTCGTTTAGTGGGTACGAGCAGTACTTC. This codes for CASSSFSGYEQYF.

Only a few counts were recorded for this clonotype. CDR3 DNA: TGCGCCAGCCGTGGTTCCGGGACAGGGAGTAACTATGGCTACACCTTC. It codes for CASRGSGTGSNYGYTF. The chain recombines TRBV5-1 with TRBJ1-2; 9 nucleotides match TRBD1. Germline V gene sequence: CDR1 SGHRS, CDR2 YFSETQ. V shed 7 bases, J shed 1 base, and the junction held 11 bases outside the gene matches. The CDR3 has 16 residues.

This clonotype was counted between two and nine times. This chain uses TRBV14 with TRBJ2-1, with D hard to call. V was cut by 2 bases and J by 10 bases, with 12 bases left in between. The CDR3 contains 13 residues. CDR1 is SGHDN and CDR2 is FVKESK in the germline V gene. DNA of the CDR3: TGTGCCAGCAGCCAACCAAGGGCGGTAGAGCAGTTCTTC. It translates to CASSQPRAVEQFF.

The V gene is TRBV7-8, the J gene TRBJ2-6, with D unclear. Germline V lookup: CDR1 SGHVS, CDR2 FQNEAQ. Trimming shortened V by 1 base and J by 2 bases, and 6 bases separated the two germline ends. The CDR3 sequence is 15 residues long. CDR3 sequence (DNA): TGTGCCAGCAGCTTAGGGGTAACTGGGGCCAACGTCCTGACTTTC. Protein product: CASSLGVTGANVLTF.

This rearrangement joins TRBV10-3 to TRBJ2-5; maybe TRBD2 (5 bases). This CDR3 has 17 residues. Trimming removed 3 bases from V and 2 bases from J, with 19 bases in between. Germline CDR1 reads ENHRY; CDR2 reads SYGVKD. The CDR3 reads CAISEGSHRRGQETQYF. CDR3 nucleotide sequence: TGTGCCATCAGTGAAGGTTCACATCGTCGCGGGCAAGAGACCCAGTACTTC.

This rearrangement joins TRBV19 to TRBJ1-2, with TRBD1 matching over 10 bases. This CDR3 has 17 residues. From germline, CDR1 is LNHDA and CDR2 SQIVND (reference sequence). Trimming cost V 6 bases and J 8 bases; bases outside gene matches: 18. CDR3 DNA: TGTGCCAGTAGCCCCGGGACAGGGGTTGAATGGACTCAGGGCTACACCTTC. Its translation is CASSPGTGVEWTQGYTF.

The CDR3 loop reads CSVKRSGGPGDTQYF. Here the CDR3 DNA reads TGCAGCGTCAAGAGATCGGGGGGGCCGGGAGATACGCAGTATTTT. The chain joins TRBV29-1 to TRBJ2-3; 8 nucleotides line up with TRBD2. V trimming: 6 bases; J trimming: 5 bases; junction bases outside the gene matches: 13. This CDR3 region has 15 residues. The V gene's germline CDR1 is SQVTM and CDR2 ANQGSEA.

The chain links TRBV20-1 to TRBJ2-7; D possibly uses TRBD1 or TRBD2 (5 bases each). Between the trimmed V and J ends, which lost 3 bases and 5 bases, there was a span of 8 bases. Germline CDR1 is DFQATT and CDR2 is SNEGSKA (reference sequence). The CDR3 extends over 11 amino acids. CDR3 DNA: TGCAGTGCTAGCAGGGACCACGAGCAGTACTTC. This encodes CSASRDHEQYF.